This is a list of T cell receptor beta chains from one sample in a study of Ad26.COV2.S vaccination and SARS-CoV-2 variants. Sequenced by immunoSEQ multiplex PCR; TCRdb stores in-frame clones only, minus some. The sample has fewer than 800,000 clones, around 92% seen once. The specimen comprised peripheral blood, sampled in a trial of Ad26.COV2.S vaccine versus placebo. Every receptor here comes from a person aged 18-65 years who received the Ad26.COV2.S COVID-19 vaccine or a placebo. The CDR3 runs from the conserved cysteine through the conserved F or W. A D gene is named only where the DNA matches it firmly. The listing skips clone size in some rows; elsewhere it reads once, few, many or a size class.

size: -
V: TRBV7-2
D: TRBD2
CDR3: CASSLAGGIYNEQFF

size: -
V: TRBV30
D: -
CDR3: CAWSSGERTQYF

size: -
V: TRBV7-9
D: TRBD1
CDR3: CASNRGQENTEAFF

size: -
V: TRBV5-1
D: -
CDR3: CASSLGQGGEPQHF

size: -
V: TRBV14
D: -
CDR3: CASSSGPSGANVLTF

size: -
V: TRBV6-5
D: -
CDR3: CASSYLFGDEQFF

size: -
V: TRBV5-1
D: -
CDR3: CASSFGDYSNQPQHF

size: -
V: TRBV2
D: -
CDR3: CASRVDSPLVYEQYF

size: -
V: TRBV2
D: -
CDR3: CASSENRVSNQPQHF

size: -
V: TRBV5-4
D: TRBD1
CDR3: CASGQGSSYEQYF

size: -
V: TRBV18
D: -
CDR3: CASSGVYSPLHF

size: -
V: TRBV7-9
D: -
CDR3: CASSARRSSYNSPLHF

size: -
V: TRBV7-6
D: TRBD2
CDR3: CASSSQRGLGNEQFF

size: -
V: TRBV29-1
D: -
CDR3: CSVGRILLNTEAFF

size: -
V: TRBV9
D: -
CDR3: CASSVVAGTGPHTQYF

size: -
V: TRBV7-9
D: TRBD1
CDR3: CASSSRGQVTYEQYF

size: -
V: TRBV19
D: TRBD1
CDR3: CASSPRTGHGEKLFF

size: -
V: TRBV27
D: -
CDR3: CASGVLGGPVFF

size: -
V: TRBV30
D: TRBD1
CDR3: CAWTGTDNSPLHF

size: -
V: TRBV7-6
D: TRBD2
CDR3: CASSLRGGDTGELFF

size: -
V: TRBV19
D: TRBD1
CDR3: CASRLTGNHEQYF

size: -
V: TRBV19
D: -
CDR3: CASRGLYTDTQYF

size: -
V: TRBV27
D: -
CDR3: CASSRVGATDTQYF

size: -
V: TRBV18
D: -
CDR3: CASSPPSPGEETQYF

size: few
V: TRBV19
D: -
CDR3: CASSIQGQTVDTIYF

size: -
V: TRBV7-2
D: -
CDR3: CASSGLRTSFTDTQYF

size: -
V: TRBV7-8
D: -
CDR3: CASSPQGSGYEQYF

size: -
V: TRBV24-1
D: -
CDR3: CATSAGPLGIQYF

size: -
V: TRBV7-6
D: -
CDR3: CASRIGQNTGELFF

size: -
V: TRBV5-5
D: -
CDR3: CASSLNSPYEQYF

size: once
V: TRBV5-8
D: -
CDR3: CASSLISWGSYEQYF

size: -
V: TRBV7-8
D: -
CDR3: CASSSWGGAFGNTIYF

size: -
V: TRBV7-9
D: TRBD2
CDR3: CASSTGLAGGETQYF

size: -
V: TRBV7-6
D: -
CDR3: CASSLQETQYF

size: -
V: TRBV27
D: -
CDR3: CASSLVQGSVGSYNSPLHF

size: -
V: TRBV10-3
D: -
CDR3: CAISESRATGKETQYF

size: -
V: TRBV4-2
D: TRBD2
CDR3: CASSQDRRRERDTGELFF

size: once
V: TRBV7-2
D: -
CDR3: CASSFLPTSYGYTF

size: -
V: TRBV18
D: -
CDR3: CASSPQQDTQYF

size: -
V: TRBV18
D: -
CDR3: CASSPLGSGANVLTF

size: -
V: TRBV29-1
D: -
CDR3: CSVELSPYEQYF

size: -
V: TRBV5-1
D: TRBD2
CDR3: CASSLGLAGLSTDTQYF

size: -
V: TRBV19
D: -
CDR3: CAPRSGLGLKPQHF

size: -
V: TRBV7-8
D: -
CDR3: CASSPSYEQYF

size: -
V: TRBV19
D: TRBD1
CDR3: CASRPTGGNSPLHF

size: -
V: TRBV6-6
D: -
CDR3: CASSYLNTEAFF

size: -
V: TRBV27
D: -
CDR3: CASSLSYGGRGTEAFF

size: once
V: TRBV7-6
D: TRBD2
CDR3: CASSSTGLAGEDEQFF

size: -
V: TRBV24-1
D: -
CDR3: CATSDEGTDTQYF

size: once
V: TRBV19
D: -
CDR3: CASSPGGSYEQYF

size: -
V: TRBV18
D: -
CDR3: CASSPLEGTEAFF

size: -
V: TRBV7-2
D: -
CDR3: CASSAGPHYGYTF

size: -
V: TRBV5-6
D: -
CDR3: CASSALQETQYF